The rows below give T cell receptor beta chains drawn from one sample of a study of post-analysis software for immune sequencing data. Via MiXCR, TCRdb re-called the PCR reads, giving one row per CDR3 protein. The data contain roughly 200,000 distinct CDR3 sequences, roughly 28% of them singletons. The sample was blood. The receptors shown here come from a girl under 18 with multiple sclerosis. Both conserved end residues are part of each CDR3. A D gene is named only where the DNA matches it firmly. Clone size, where shown, is once, few, many, or a class for clones that have expanded.

J | V | D | size | CDR3 | DNA
TRBJ2-3 | TRBV28 | TRBD1 | few | CASSKGAITDTQYF | TGTGCCAGCAGTAAGGGGGCTATCACAGATACGCAGTATTTT
TRBJ2-3 | TRBV3-1 | TRBD2 | . | CASSQEGRGSADTQYF | TGTGCCAGCAGCCAAGAGGGGAGGGGTAGTGCAGATACGCAGTATTTT
TRBJ1-2 | TRBV25-1 | TRBD1 | few | CASSDPRAGGLGGYTF | TGTGCCAGCAGTGACCCTAGGGCAGGGGGCTTGGGAGGCTACACCTTC
TRBJ2-1 | TRBV19 | . | . | CASSTLRAGSYNEQFF | TGTGCCAGTAGTACTCTTAGAGCGGGCTCCTACAATGAGCAGTTCTTC
TRBJ2-7 | TRBV29-1 | . | many | CSVAWGSSYEQYF | TGCAGCGTTGCCTGGGGCAGCTCCTACGAGCAGTACTTC
TRBJ1-1 | TRBV9 | TRBD1 | . | CASSPRDRDTEAFF | TGTGCCAGCAGCCCCCGGGACAGGGACACTGAAGCTTTCTTT
TRBJ1-2 | TRBV29-1 | . | many | CSVEDLGAHYTF | TGCAGCGTTGAAGATCTAGGGGCGCACTACACCTTC
TRBJ2-3 | TRBV3-1 | TRBD1 | many | CASRPTGGTDTQYF | TGTGCCAGCAGGCCGACAGGGGGAACAGATACGCAGTATTTT
TRBJ1-4 | TRBV20-1 | . | . | CSATETRREKLFF | TGCAGTGCTACAGAGACCAGACGGGAAAAACTGTTTTTT
TRBJ1-2 | TRBV12-3/TRBV12-4 | TRBD1 | many | CASSLRGTGHGYTF | TGTGCCAGCAGCCTCAGGGGGACAGGCCATGGCTACACCTTC
TRBJ1-5 | TRBV28 | TRBD1 | . | CASSFRQGAKSNQPQHF | TGTGCCAGCAGTTTCCGGCAGGGGGCTAAGAGCAATCAGCCCCAGCATTTT
TRBJ2-7 | TRBV7-9 | TRBD2 | . | CASSSRGDYEQYF | TGTGCCAGCAGCTCACGGGGGGACTACGAGCAGTACTTC
TRBJ1-1 | TRBV18 | . | few | CASSPLEGDEAFF | TGTGCCAGCTCACCACTCGAGGGGGATGAAGCTTTCTTT
TRBJ2-1 | TRBV4-1 | TRBD1 | . | CASSPSTGQGVNEQFF | TGCGCCAGCAGCCCCAGTACGGGACAGGGTGTTAATGAGCAGTTCTTC
TRBJ2-7 | TRBV6-6 | . | many | CASSYSREQYF | TGTGCCAGCAGTTACTCCCGCGAGCAGTACTTC
TRBJ2-5 | TRBV20-1 | . | few | CSAPPARGEQYF | TGCAGTGCCCCCCCCGCCCGGGGAGAGCAGTACTTC
TRBJ2-5 | TRBV20-1 | . | many | CSAREVGGPVIQETQYF | TGCAGTGCTAGAGAAGTAGGGGGGCCCGTGATCCAAGAGACCCAGTACTTC
TRBJ1-1 | TRBV18 | TRBD1 | . | CASSPIRDSEAFF | TGTGCCAGCTCACCTATAAGGGACAGTGAAGCTTTCTTT
TRBJ1-1 | TRBV20-1 | . | . | CSASKGLGGTEAFF | TGCAGTGCATCAAAGGGGTTAGGGGGGACTGAAGCTTTCTTT
TRBJ1-2 | TRBV5-1 | . | few | CASSPVGRDGYTF | TGCGCCAGCAGCCCGGTGGGCAGAGATGGCTACACCTTC
TRBJ2-3 | TRBV21-1 | . | . | CASSKAGTRTDTQYF | TGTGCCAGCAGCAAAGCAGGGACTCGCACAGATACGCAGTATTTT
TRBJ2-7 | TRBV5-1 | . | many | CASSLADLDEQYF | TGCGCCAGCAGCTTGGCTGATCTCGACGAGCAGTACTTC
TRBJ1-1 | TRBV7-9 | . | . | CASSLFLNTEAFF | TGTGCCAGCAGCTTATTTCTGAACACTGAAGCTTTCTTT
TRBJ2-2 | TRBV12-3/TRBV12-4 | . | . | CASRIAKGTGELFF | TGTGCCAGCAGGATCGCCAAAGGTACCGGGGAGCTGTTTTTT
TRBJ1-1 | TRBV6-2/TRBV6-3 | . | . | CASSYSLGADWGNTEAFF | TGTGCCAGCAGTTACTCCCTGGGAGCTGACTGGGGGAACACTGAAGCTTTCTTT
TRBJ2-5 | TRBV6-5 | TRBD2 | . | CASSYPLAGGVGDETQYF | TGTGCCAGCAGTTATCCGTTAGCGGGGGGCGTGGGGGACGAGACCCAGTACTTC
TRBJ1-1 | TRBV29-1 | TRBD1 | few | CSVERDRGTEAFF | TGCAGCGTTGAGCGGGACAGAGGGACTGAAGCTTTCTTT
TRBJ1-2 | TRBV20-1 | TRBD1 | . | CSAPTDRGRNYGYTF | TGCAGTGCCCCAACCGACAGGGGGCGCAACTATGGCTACACCTTC
TRBJ1-1 | TRBV12-3/TRBV12-4 | TRBD1 | . | CASSVTGETEAFF | TGTGCCAGCAGTGTAACAGGGGAAACTGAAGCTTTCTTT
TRBJ1-1 | TRBV7-2 | . | few | CASSSYGKGGEAFF | TGTGCCAGCAGTTCTTACGGCAAGGGGGGTGAAGCTTTCTTT
TRBJ2-7 | TRBV29-1 | TRBD1 | few | CSVLGDRLREQYF | TGCAGCGTTCTGGGGGACAGGCTGCGCGAGCAGTACTTC
TRBJ1-5 | TRBV7-9 | . | few | CASSLESGAASNQPQHF | TGTGCCAGCAGCTTAGAGTCTGGGGCAGCTAGCAATCAGCCCCAGCATTTT
TRBJ2-5 | TRBV7-8 | TRBD1 | few | CASSTRDREYNEQYF | TGTGCCAGCAGCACACGGGACAGGGAGTACAATGAGCAGTACTTC
TRBJ2-1 | TRBV20-1 | . | few | CSAGGSTYNEQCF | TGCAGTGCTGGCGGGTCGACCTACAATGAGCAGTGCTTC
TRBJ2-5 | TRBV7-6 | TRBD1 | . | CASSILDRARTQETQYF | TGTGCCAGCAGCATACTCGACAGGGCGAGGACCCAAGAGACCCAGTACTTC
TRBJ2-1 | TRBV9 | . | few | CASSVVRAGNEQFF | TGTGCCAGCAGCGTAGTCAGGGCCGGCAATGAGCAGTTCTTC
TRBJ2-1 | TRBV4-2 | TRBD1 | . | CASSLQQGAADEQFF | TGTGCCAGCAGCTTACAACAGGGGGCGGCCGATGAGCAGTTCTTC
TRBJ1-6 | TRBV5-1 | TRBD1 | few | CASSLVRGDSPLHF | TGCGCCAGCAGCTTGGTCAGGGGGGATTCACCCCTCCACTTT
TRBJ2-3 | TRBV3-1 | TRBD2 | many | CASSQGTGGPPDTQYF | TGTGCCAGCAGCCAAGGTACGGGGGGTCCCCCGGATACGCAGTATTTT
TRBJ1-1 | TRBV5-5 | . | . | CASSAKPGGLTLNTEAFF | TGTGCCAGCAGCGCAAAGCCTGGTGGGCTAACCTTGAACACTGAAGCTTTCTTT
TRBJ2-3 | TRBV20-1 | . | . | CSAREPQGADTQYF | TGCAGTGCTAGAGAGCCACAGGGTGCAGATACGCAGTATTTT
TRBJ2-1 | TRBV7-2 | . | many | CASSPRIGSSYNEQFF | TGTGCCAGCAGCCCCCGGATTGGAAGCTCCTACAATGAGCAGTTCTTC